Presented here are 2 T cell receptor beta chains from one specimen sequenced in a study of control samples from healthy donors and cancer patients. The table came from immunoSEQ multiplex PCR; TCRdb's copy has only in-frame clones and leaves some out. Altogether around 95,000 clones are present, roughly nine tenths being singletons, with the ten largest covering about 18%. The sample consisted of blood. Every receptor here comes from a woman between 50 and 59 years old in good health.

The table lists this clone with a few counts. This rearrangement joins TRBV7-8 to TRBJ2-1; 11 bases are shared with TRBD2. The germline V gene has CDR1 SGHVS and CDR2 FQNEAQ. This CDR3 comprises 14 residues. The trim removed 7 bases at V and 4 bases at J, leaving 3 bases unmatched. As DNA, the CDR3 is TGTGCCAGCATAGCGGGAGGGGTTTACAATGAGCAGTTCTTC. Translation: CASIAGGVYNEQFF.

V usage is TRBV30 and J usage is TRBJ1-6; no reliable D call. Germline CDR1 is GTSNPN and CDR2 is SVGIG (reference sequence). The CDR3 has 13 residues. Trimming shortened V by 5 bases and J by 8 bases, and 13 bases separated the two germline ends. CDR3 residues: CAWAATNHSPLHF. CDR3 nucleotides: TGTGCCTGGGCAGCTACTAACCATTCACCCCTCCACTTT.